The 20 T cell receptor beta chains below were found in one sample sequenced in a study of blood T cells in healthy people across ages (dated by TCRdb to 2014 to 2015). The library came from 5' RACE. Sequencing used an Illumina HiSeq 2500. A second PCR of about 7 to 12 cycles was run with a J-beta primer mix and a sample-barcoded 5' primer. In TCRdb, the public reads were trimmed at Q25 with fastp and aligned with MiXCR, with productive beta chains retained. Identical CDR3 proteins give one entry, which carries the most common genes and DNA. The sample table contains 1.5 million to 2 million distinct CDR3 sequences; only one count was recorded for just under 50% of them. Jointly, the top ten make up about 2.1% of the sample. Material for sequencing was blood. All receptors come from a middle-aged woman in good health.

V gene TRBV12-3 or TRBV12-4 combines with J gene TRBJ2-7; weak D call: TRBD1 (6 bases). The length of the CDR3 is 14 residues. The ends were cut back, 7 bases at V and 3 bases at J, with 16 bases in the middle. The CDR3: CASKIGQSYYEQYF. The CDR3 DNA reads as TGTGCCAGCAAGATTGGACAGAGCTACTACGAGCAGTACTTC.

This rearrangement joins TRBV10-3 to TRBJ2-5; TRBD1 agrees at 10 bases. The J call may be faulty, since TRBJ2-7 better matches the DNA end. This CDR3 has 17 residues. Germline CDR1 ENHRY, CDR2 SYGVKD. CDR3 region: CAISDGSTTGGEYEQYF. The CDR3 bases are TGTGCCATCAGTGATGGGTCAACGACAGGGGGCGAATACGAGCAGTACTTC.

The rearrangement joins TRBV28 to TRBJ1-2; no definite D call. The germline V gene has CDR1 MDHEN and CDR2 SYDVKM. This CDR3 is 11 amino acids long. V lost 3 bases, J lost 13 bases, and 12 bases lay in between. In DNA form, the CDR3 reads TGTGCCAGCAGTTTCCAAGGGATTGCCACCTTC. It specifies CASSFQGIATF.

This clonotype has just one count. V is TRBV20-1 and J is TRBJ2-1, with TRBD1 matching over 8 bases. Trimming took 2 bases from V and 0 from J; bases not matched to a gene: 6. CDR3 length equals 16 residues. CDR1 and CDR2 from the germline V gene are DFQATT and SNEGSKA (reference sequence). CDR3 in amino acids: CSARRTGGSSYNEQFF. The CDR3 DNA is TGCAGTGCTAGACGTACAGGGGGAAGCTCCTACAATGAGCAGTTCTTC.

This clonotype was counted between two and nine times. The genes are TRBV20-1 and TRBJ2-7; 8 bases align to TRBD1. The CDR3 extends over 14 amino acids. The V gene's germline CDR1 is DFQATT and CDR2 SNEGSKA (reference sequence). The J segment lost 3 bases and the V segment lost 7 bases, leaving 11 bases of the junction unmatched. In nucleotides, the CDR3 is TGCAGTGTTCCGTCGGACAGGGATTTCTACGAGCAGTACTTC. Translation: CSVPSDRDFYEQYF.

This clonotype was picked up a small number of times. V gene TRBV10-3 combines with J gene TRBJ2-7; D possibly corresponds to TRBD2 (5 bases). V was trimmed by 0 bases and J by 5 bases, leaving 11 bases between them. The CDR3 length is 14 residues. CDR1 ENHRY and CDR2 SYGVKD come from the germline V gene. Written as DNA, the CDR3 is TGTGCCATCAGTGAGTCGAGGGAGAGCCACGAGCAGTACTTC. Translation gives CAISESRESHEQYF.

A single count supports this clonotype. V usage is TRBV7-2 and J usage is TRBJ2-5, with D possibly matching TRBD1 (6 bases). Trimming removed 2 bases at V and 5 bases at J, with 15 bases between. CDR1 and CDR2 (germline): SGHTA, FQGNSA. The CDR3 consists of 15 residues. In nucleotides, the CDR3 is TGTGCCAGCAGCTTACTTCCTAACAGGGAGGAGACCCAGTACTTC. Translated: CASSLLPNREETQYF.

This clonotype has just a few counts. This sequence joins TRBV6-1 and TRBJ2-3; 8 nucleotides line up with TRBD1. CDR1 is MNHNS, CDR2 SASEGT, per germline. The V segment lost 7 bases and the J segment 2 bases; nucleotides outside the gene matches: 8. The CDR3 extends over 15 amino acids. In DNA, the CDR3 is TGTGCCAGCACCGAGGGACAGGCTTACACAGATACGCAGTATTTT. Amino acids: CASTEGQAYTDTQYF.

The gene calls are TRBV5-1 and TRBJ2-3; tentatively, D is TRBD2 (6 bases). V gave up 3 bases and J gave up 4 bases, with 9 bases separating them. From germline, CDR1 is SGHRS and CDR2 YFSETQ. The CDR3 consists of 13 residues. The CDR3 coding sequence is TGCGCCAGCAGCTCGACTAGTTCAGATACGCAGTATTTT. Its protein is CASSSTSSDTQYF.

The sample holds a few counts of this clonotype. V usage is TRBV9 and J usage is TRBJ2-5; TRBD2 is a possible D gene (5 bases). The CDR3 is made up of 14 amino acids. Trimming removed 0 bases from V and 5 bases from J, with 11 bases in between. CDR1 and CDR2 (germline): SGDLS, YYNGEE. CDR3 in amino acids: CASSVGIALETQYF. CDR3 bases: TGTGCCAGCAGCGTAGGTATAGCGTTGGAGACCCAGTACTTC.

The genes are TRBV28 and TRBJ2-1; D not certain. CDR1 is MDHEN and CDR2 is SYDVKM in the germline V gene. The CDR3 runs to 16 residues. V gave up 7 bases and J gave up 4 bases, with 20 bases separating them. The CDR3 DNA sequence: TGTGCCAGCACCGCCGTTGGGGAAGCCCCTTACAATGAGCAGTTCTTC. Translated: CASTAVGEAPYNEQFF.

This chain connects TRBV6-2 or TRBV6-3 to TRBJ2-1, with D tentatively TRBD1 or TRBD2 (6 bases each). The CDR3 is 13 residues long. V lost 4 bases to trimming and J lost 8 bases, with 12 bases between them. CDR1 is MNHEY, CDR2 SVGEGT, per germline. The CDR3 sequence is CASSSRGAYEQFF. CDR3 in DNA: TGTGCCAGCAGTTCGAGGGGGGCCTATGAGCAGTTCTTC.

This chain links TRBV28 with TRBJ2-3; the D gene could be TRBD1 or TRBD2 (5 bases each). Germline V CDR1 and CDR2: MDHEN, SYDVKM. The V end was cut by 4 bases, the J end by 3 bases, with 17 bases between. The CDR3 length is 16 residues. The CDR3 DNA reads as TGTGCCAGCAGTTCCCCCCGGGGACGGTGGACAGATACGCAGTATTTT. Amino acids: CASSSPRGRWTDTQYF. Full variable domain (outside the CDR3, taken from reference TRBV28 and TRBJ2-3): DVKVTQSSRYLVKRTGEKVFLECVQDMDHENMFWYRQDPGLGLRLIYFSYDVKMKEKGDIPEGYSVSREKKERFSLILESASTNQTSMYLCASSSPRGRWTDTQYFGPGTRLTVL.

The table lists this clonotype with a few counts. CDR3 loop: CASSKRDSTDTQYF. The CDR3 coding sequence is TGTGCCAGCAGCAAACGGGACAGCACAGATACGCAGTATTTT. The chain employs TRBV6-2 or TRBV6-3 and TRBJ2-3; D tentatively fits TRBD1 or TRBD2 (5 bases each). CDR1 is MNHEY and CDR2 is SVGEGT in the germline V gene. Trimming stripped 6 bases from V and 0 bases from J, with 10 bases between. The CDR3 has 14 residues.

This clonotype occurred a few times. The chain carries TRBV4-2 and TRBJ2-7; a weak D match, TRBD2 (7 bases). Trimming cost V 3 bases and J 0 bases, with 15 bases left between them. CDR3 length: 16 amino acids. Germline V gene sequence: CDR1 LGHNA, CDR2 YNFKEQ. The CDR3: CASSHRRGTNSYEQYF. The CDR3 coding sequence is TGTGCCAGCAGCCATAGGAGGGGGACTAACTCCTACGAGCAGTACTTC.

The table lists this clonotype with a count of one. The rearrangement uses TRBV5-1 and TRBJ2-1; unclear D gene. The CDR3 is made up of 12 amino acids. Between the trimmed V and J ends, which lost 0 bases and 15 bases, there was a span of 13 bases. The germline V gene has CDR1 SGHRS and CDR2 YFSETQ. Here the CDR3 reads CASSLGLDGLFF. The CDR3 DNA is TGCGCCAGCAGCTTGGGGTTGGATGGTCTGTTCTTC. The full variable domain, completed using reference TRBV5-1 and TRBJ2-1, is KAGVTQTPRYLIKTRGQQVTLSCSPISGHRSVSWYQQTPGQGLQFLFEYFSETQRNKGNFPGRFSGRQFSNSRSEMNVSTLELGDSALYLCASSLGLDGLFFGPGTRLTVL.

This clonotype was observed a few times. The chain couples TRBV28 to TRBJ2-6, with D uncertain. The CDR3 has 16 residues. The germline CDR1 and CDR2 sequences are MDHEN and SYDVKM. The V gene lost 8 bases and the J gene lost 4 bases, with 18 bases spanning the gap. The CDR3 spells CASRKRSAGGANVLTF. The CDR3, as DNA: TGTGCCAGCCGTAAACGGTCAGCAGGAGGGGCCAACGTCCTGACTTTC.

This clonotype was seen more than once but under ten times. The chain uses TRBV18 and TRBJ2-5; no clear D. CDR3 length: 14 amino acids. Trimming took off 1 base at V and 2 bases at J, with 8 bases between the two ends. Germline V gene sequence: CDR1 KGHSH, CDR2 LQKENI. The CDR3 protein is CASSPRRLQETQYF. CDR3 sequence (DNA): TGTGCCAGCTCACCACGGCGCCTACAAGAGACCCAGTACTTC.

This rearrangement joins TRBV20-1 to TRBJ2-7; the match to TRBD1 covers 7 bases. CDR1 and CDR2 from the germline V gene are DFQATT and SNEGSKA (reference sequence). The CDR3 contains 15 residues. V was clipped by 6 bases and J by 0 bases; unmatched bases: 11. CDR3 bases: TGCAGTGCAAAAGCCGGGCAGGGGGTCTCCTACGAGCAGTACTTC. Protein: CSAKAGQGVSYEQYF.

This chain uses TRBV20-1 with TRBJ1-2, with 10 bases matching TRBD1. The CDR3 extends over 18 amino acids. Trimming at V came to 3 bases and at J to 1 base, leaving 14 bases not matched to a gene. Germline V gives CDR1 DFQATT, CDR2 SNEGSKA (reference sequence). Written as DNA, the CDR3 is TGCAGTGCTAGGGACGGACAGGGGGTCCCTCGCATTAACTATGGCTACACCTTC. Its translation: CSARDGQGVPRINYGYTF.